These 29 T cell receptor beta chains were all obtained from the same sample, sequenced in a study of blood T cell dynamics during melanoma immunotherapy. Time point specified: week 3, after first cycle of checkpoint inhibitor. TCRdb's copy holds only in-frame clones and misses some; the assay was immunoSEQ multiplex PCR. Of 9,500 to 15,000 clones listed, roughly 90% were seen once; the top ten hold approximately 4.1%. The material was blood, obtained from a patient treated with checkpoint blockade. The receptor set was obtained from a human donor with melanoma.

The CDR3 sequence is CASSPQGDNTEAFF. The CDR3 DNA follows: TGTGCCAGCAGTCCTCAGGGGGACAACACTGAAGCTTTCTTT. The V and J genes are TRBV2 and TRBJ1-1, with 7 bases lining up with TRBD1. CDR1 and CDR2 (germline): SNHLY, FYNNEI. The CDR3 consists of 14 residues. The V and J ends lost 5 bases and 2 bases, in that order; junction bases with no gene match: 5.

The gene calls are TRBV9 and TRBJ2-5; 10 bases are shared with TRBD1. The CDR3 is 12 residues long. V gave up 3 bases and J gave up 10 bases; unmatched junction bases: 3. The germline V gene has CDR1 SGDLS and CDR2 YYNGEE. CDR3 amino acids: CASSGTGGDQYF. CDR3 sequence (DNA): TGTGCCAGCAGCGGGACAGGGGGTGACCAGTACTTC.

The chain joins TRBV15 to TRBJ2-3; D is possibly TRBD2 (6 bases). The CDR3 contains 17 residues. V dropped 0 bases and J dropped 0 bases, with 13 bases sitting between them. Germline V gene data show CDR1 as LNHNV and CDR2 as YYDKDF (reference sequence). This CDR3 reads CATSRDGRSGSTDTQYF. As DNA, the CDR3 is TGTGCCACCAGCAGAGATGGTCGTAGCGGAAGCACAGATACGCAGTATTTT.

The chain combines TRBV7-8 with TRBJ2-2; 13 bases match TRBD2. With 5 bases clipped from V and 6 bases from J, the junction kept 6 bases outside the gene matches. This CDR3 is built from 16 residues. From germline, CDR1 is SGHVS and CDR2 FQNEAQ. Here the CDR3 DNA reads TGTGCCAGCAGCCCCCGGACTAGCGGGAGCCCCGGGGAGCTGTTTTTT. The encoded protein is CASSPRTSGSPGELFF.

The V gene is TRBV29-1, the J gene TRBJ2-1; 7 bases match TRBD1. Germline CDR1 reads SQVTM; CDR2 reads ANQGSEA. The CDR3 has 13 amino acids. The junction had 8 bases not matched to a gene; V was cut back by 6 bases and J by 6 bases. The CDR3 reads CSVGGQVSNEQFF. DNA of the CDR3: TGCAGCGTGGGTGGACAGGTCAGCAATGAGCAGTTCTTC.

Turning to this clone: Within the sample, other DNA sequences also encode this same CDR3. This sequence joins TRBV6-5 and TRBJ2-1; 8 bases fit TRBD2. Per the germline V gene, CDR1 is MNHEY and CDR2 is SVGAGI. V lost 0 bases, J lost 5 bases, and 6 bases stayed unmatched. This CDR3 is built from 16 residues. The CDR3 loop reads CASSYSSSGGDNEQFF. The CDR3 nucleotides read TGTGCCAGCAGTTACTCCTCCAGCGGGGGAGACAATGAGCAGTTCTTC.

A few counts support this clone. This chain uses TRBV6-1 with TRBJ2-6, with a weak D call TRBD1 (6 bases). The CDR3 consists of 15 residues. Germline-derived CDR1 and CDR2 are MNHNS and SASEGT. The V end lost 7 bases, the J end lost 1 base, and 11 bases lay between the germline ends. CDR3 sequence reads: CASIPQGSGANVLTF. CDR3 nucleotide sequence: TGTGCCAGCATACCACAGGGATCTGGGGCCAACGTCCTGACTTTC.

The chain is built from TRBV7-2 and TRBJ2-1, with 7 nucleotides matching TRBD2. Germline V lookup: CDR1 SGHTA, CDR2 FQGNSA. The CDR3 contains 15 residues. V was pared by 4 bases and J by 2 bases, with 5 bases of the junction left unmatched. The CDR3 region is CASSSVAGAYNEQFF. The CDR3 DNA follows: TGTGCCAGCAGCTCAGTAGCGGGTGCCTACAATGAGCAGTTCTTC.

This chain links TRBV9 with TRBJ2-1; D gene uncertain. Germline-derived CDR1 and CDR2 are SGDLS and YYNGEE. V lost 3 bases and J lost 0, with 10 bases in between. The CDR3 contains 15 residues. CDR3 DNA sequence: TGTGCCAGCAGCGCTTACATGGGCTCCTACAATGAGCAGTTCTTC. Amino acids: CASSAYMGSYNEQFF. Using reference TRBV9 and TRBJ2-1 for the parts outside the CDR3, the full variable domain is DSGVTQTPKHLITATGQRVTLRCSPRSGDLSVYWYQQSLDQGLQFLIQYYNGEERAKGNILERFSAQQFPDLHSELNLSSLELGDSALYFCASSAYMGSYNEQFFGPGTRLTVL.

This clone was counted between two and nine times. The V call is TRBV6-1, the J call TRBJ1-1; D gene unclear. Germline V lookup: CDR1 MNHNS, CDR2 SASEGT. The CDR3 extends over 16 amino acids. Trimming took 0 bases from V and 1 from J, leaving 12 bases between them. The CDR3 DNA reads TGTGCCAGCAGTGAAGCGCTGGGCAGGACGAACACTGAAGCTTTCTTT. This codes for CASSEALGRTNTEAFF.

The CDR3 sequence: CASRVGVNTEAFF. In DNA form, the CDR3 reads TGTGCCAGCAGGGTAGGCGTGAACACTGAAGCTTTCTTT. The chain joins TRBV5-4 to TRBJ1-1; D ambiguous. V lost 5 bases to trimming and J lost 0 bases, with 8 bases between them. Germline V gene lookup returns CDR1 SGHNT and CDR2 YYREEE (reference sequence). The CDR3 length is 13 residues.

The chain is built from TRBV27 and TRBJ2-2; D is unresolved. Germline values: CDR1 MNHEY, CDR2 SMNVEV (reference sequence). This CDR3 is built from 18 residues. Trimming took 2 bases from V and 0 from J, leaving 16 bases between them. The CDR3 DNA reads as TGTGCCAGCAGTTTAACTGCTTGGAGCGTGGCGAACACCGGGGAGCTGTTTTTT. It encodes CASSLTAWSVANTGELFF.

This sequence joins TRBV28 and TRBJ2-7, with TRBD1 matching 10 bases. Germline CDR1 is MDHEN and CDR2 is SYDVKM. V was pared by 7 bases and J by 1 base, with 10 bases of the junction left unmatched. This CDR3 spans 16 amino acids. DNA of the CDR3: TGTGCCAGCACCCAATGGGGGACAGGGGATTCCTACGAGCAGTACTTC. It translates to CASTQWGTGDSYEQYF.

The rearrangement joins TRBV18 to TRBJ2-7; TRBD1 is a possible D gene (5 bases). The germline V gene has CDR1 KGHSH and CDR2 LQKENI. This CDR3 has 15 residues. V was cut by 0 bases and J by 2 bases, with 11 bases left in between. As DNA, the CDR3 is TGTGCCAGCTCACCACCGTCGACAGCCGCCTACGAGCAGTACTTC. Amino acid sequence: CASSPPSTAAYEQYF.

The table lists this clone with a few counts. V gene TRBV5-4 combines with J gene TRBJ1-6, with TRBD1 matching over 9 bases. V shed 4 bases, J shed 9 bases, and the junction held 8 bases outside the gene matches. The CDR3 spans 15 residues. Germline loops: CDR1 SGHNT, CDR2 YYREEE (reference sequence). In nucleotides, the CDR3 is TGTGCCAGCAGCCCGGGACAGGGCCGATTTTCACCCCTCCACTTT. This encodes CASSPGQGRFSPLHF.

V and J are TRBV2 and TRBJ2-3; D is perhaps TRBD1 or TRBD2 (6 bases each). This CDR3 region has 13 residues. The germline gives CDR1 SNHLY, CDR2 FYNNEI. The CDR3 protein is CVPPGASTDTQYF. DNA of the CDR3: TGTGTCCCCCCGGGGGCTAGCACAGATACGCAGTATTTT.

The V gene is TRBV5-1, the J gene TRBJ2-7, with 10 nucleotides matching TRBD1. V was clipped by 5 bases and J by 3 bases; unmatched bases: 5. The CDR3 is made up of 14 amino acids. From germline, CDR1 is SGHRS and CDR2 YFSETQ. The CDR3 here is CASSSGTGVYEQYF. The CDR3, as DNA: TGCGCCAGCAGTTCCGGGACAGGGGTCTACGAGCAGTACTTC. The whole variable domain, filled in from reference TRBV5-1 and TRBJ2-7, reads KAGVTQTPRYLIKTRGQQVTLSCSPISGHRSVSWYQQTPGQGLQFLFEYFSETQRNKGNFPGRFSGRQFSNSRSEMNVSTLELGDSALYLCASSSGTGVYEQYFGPGTRLTVT.

The CDR3 is CASSSSGGSQETQYF. DNA of the CDR3: TGTGCCAGCAGTTCTAGCGGGGGCTCCCAAGAGACCCAGTACTTC. The chain carries TRBV6-6 and TRBJ2-5, with 10 bases lining up with TRBD2. Trimming cost V 4 bases and J 1 base; bases outside gene matches: 3. Germline values: CDR1 MNHNY, CDR2 SVGAGI (reference sequence). The CDR3 extends over 15 amino acids.

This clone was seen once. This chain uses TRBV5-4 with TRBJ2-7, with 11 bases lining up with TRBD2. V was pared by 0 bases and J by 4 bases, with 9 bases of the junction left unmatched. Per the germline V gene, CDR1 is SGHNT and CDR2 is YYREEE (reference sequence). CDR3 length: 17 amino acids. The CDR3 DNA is TGTGCCAGCAGCTTGGGATCTAGCGGGAGGACGAAGTACGAGCAGTACTTC. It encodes CASSLGSSGRTKYEQYF. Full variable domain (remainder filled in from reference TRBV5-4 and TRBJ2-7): ETGVTQSPTHLIKTRGQQVTLRCSSQSGHNTVSWYQQALGQGPQFIFQYYREEENGRGNFPPRFSGLQFPNYSSELNVNALELDDSALYLCASSLGSSGRTKYEQYFGPGTRLTVT.

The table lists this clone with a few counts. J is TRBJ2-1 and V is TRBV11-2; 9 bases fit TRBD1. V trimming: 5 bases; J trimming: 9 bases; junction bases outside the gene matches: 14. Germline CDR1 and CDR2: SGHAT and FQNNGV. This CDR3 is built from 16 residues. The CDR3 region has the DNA TGTGCCAGCAGCCAAGTAGTTAGGGACAGGGTAGCTGAGCAGTTCTTC. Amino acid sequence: CASSQVVRDRVAEQFF.

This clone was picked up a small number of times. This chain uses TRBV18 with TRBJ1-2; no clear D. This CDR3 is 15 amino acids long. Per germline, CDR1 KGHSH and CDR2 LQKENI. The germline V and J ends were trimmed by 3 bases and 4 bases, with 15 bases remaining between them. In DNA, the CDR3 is TGTGCCAGCTCACCTCTCCAGGAGGCCCGCTATGGCTACACCTTC. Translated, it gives CASSPLQEARYGYTF.

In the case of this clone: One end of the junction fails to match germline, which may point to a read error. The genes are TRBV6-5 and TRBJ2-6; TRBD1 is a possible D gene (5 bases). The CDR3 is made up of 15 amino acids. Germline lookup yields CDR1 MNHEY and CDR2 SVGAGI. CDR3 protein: CASSYSSSGANVLTF. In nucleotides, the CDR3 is TGTGCCAGCAGTTACTCCAGCTCTGGGGCCAACGTCCTAACTTTC.

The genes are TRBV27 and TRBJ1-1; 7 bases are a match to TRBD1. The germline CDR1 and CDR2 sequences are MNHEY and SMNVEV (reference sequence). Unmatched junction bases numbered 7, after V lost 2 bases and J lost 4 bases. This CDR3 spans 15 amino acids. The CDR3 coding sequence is TGTGCCAGCAGTTTACGGTCAGGGGGGAGCACTGAAGCTTTCTTT. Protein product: CASSLRSGGSTEAFF.

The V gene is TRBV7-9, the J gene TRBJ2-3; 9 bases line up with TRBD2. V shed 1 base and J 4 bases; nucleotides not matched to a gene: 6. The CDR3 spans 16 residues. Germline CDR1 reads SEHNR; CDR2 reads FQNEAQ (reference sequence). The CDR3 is CASSLEGGGAADTQYF. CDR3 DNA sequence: TGTGCCAGCAGCTTAGAAGGCGGGGGGGCGGCAGATACGCAGTATTTT.

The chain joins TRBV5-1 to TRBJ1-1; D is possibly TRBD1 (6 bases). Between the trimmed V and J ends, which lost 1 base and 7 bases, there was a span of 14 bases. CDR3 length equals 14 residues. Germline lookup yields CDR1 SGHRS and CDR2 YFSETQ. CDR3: CASSLFGGGDEAFF. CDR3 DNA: TGCGCCAGCAGCTTGTTTGGGGGCGGTGATGAAGCTTTCTTT.

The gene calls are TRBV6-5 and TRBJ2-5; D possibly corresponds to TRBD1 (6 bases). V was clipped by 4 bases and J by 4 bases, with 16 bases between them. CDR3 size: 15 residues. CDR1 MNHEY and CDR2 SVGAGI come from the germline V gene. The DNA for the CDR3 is TGTGCCAGCAGTTTGACAGGAACCTGGGGAGAGACCCAGTACTTC. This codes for CASSLTGTWGETQYF.

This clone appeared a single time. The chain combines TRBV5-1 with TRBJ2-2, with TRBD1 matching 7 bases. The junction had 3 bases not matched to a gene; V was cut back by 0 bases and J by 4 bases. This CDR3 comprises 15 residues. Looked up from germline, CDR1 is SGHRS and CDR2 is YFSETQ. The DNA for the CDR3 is TGCGCCAGCAGCTTGGCCAGGGGGAGCACCGGGGAGCTGTTTTTT. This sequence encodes CASSLARGSTGELFF.

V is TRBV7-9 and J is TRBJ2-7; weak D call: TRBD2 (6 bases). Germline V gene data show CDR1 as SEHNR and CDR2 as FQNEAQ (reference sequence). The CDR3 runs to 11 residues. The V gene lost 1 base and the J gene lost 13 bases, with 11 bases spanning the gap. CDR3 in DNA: TGTGCCAGCAGCTTAGGCGGGATTCGATACTTC. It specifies CASSLGGIRYF.

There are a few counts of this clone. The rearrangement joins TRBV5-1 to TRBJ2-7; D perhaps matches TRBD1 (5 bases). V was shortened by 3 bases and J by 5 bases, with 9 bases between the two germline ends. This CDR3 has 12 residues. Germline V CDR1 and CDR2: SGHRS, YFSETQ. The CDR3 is CASSSRVNEQYF. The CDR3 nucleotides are TGCGCCAGCAGCTCCAGGGTAAACGAGCAGTACTTC.